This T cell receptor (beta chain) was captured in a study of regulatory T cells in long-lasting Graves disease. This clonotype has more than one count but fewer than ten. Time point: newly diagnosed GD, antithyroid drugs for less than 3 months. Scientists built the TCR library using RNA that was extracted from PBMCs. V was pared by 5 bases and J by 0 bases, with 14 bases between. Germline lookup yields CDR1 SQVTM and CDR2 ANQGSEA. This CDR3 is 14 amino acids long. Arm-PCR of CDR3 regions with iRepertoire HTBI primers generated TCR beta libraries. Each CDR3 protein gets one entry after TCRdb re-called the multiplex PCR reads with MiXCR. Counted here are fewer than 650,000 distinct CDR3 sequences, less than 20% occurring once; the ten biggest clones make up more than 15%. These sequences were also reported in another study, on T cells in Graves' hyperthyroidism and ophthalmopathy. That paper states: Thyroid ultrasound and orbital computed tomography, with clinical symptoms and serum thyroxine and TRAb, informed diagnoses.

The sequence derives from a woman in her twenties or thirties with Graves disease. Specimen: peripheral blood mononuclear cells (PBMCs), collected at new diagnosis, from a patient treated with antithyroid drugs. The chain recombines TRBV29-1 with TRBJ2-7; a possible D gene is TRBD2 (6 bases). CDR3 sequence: CSVSSASPSYEQYF. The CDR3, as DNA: TGCAGCGTTTCTAGCGCCAGCCCCTCCTACGAGCAGTACTTC.